The clone carrying this T cell receptor beta chain occurred a few times. Antigen specificity is unknown. At one end, the junction sequence differs from germline, possibly due to a read error. These data are taken from a study of regulatory T cells in long-lasting Graves disease. On the study more broadly: Persistent Graves' disease denoted over 5 years of antithyroid drugs plus positive TSH receptor antibodies. Overall study findings and caveats: Accuracy could have been hurt by small sample size. Persistent Graves' patients possessed reduced TCR diversity relative to recently diagnosed ones.

Time point reported: persistent/refractory GD, antithyroid drugs over 5 years with positive TRAb. With RNA extracted from PBMCs as input, the TCR library was made. iRepertoire HTBI primers and Arm-PCR of CDR3 regions built TCR beta libraries. TCRdb called the multiplex PCR reads again in MiXCR, with one record for every CDR3 protein. The table shows around 450,000 distinct CDR3 sequences, with 20% to 25% occurring only once. The origin of this receptor is a female donor with Graves disease. The sample here was peripheral blood mononuclear cells (PBMCs), taken when the disease was refractory, from a patient treated with antithyroid drugs.

CDR3 loop: CASSYSTGASGNTIYF. CDR3 sequence (DNA): TGTGCCAGCAGTTACTCAACAGGGGCCTCTGGAAACACCATATATTTT. V usage is TRBV6-4 and J usage is TRBJ1-3, with 7 bases fitting TRBD1. This CDR3 spans 16 amino acids. Germline CDR1 and CDR2: MRHNA and SNTAGT.